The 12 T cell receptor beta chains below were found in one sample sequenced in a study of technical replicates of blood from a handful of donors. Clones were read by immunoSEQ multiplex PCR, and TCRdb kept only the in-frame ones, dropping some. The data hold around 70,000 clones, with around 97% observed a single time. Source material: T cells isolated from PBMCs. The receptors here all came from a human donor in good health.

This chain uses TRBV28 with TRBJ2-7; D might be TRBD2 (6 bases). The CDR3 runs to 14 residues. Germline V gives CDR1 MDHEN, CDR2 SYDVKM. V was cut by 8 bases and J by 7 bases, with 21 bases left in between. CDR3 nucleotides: TGTGCCAGCGCCCCCCCCGGACTAACGGAAGAGCAGTACTTC. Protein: CASAPPGLTEEQYF.

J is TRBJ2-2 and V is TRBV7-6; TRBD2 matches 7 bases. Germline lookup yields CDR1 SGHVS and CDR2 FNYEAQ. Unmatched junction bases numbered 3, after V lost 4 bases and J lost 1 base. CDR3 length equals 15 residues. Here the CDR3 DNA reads TGTGCCAGCAGCTCTAGCGGAAAGAACACCGGGGAGCTGTTTTTT. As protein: CASSSSGKNTGELFF.

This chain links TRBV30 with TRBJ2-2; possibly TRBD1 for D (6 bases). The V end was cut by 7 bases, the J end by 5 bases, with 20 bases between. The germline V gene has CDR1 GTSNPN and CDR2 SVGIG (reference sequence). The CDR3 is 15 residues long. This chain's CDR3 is CASGHIPLETGELFF. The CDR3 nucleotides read TGTGCCTCGGGACACATTCCCCTGGAGACCGGGGAGCTGTTTTTT.

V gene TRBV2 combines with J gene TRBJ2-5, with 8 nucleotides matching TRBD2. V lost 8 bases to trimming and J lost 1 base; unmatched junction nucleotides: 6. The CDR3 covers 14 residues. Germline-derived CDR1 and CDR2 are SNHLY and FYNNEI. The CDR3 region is CASARTSGQETQYF. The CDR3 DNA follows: TGTGCCAGCGCCCGAACTAGCGGCCAAGAGACCCAGTACTTC.

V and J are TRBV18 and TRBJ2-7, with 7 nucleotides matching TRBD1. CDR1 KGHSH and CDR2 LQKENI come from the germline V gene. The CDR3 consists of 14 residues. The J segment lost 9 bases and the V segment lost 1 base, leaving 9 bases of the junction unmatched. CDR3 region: CASSPQYTGAGQYF. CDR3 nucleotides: TGTGCCAGCTCACCACAATATACAGGGGCCGGGCAGTACTTC.

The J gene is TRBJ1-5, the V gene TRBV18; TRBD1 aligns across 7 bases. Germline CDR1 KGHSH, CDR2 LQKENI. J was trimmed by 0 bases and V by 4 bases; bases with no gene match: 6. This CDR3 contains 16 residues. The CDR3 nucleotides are TGTGCCAGCTCACAAATGGACAGGTATAGCAATCAGCCCCAGCATTTT. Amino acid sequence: CASSQMDRYSNQPQHF.

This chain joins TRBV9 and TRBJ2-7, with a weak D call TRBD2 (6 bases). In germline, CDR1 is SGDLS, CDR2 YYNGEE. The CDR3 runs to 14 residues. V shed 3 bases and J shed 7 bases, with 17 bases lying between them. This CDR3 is CASSARLEPMEQYF. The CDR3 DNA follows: TGTGCCAGCAGCGCCCGACTAGAGCCTATGGAGCAGTACTTC.

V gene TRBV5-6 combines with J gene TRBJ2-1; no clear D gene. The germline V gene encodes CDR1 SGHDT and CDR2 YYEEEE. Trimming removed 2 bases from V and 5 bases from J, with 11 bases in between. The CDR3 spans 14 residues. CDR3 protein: CASSFEVENNEQFF. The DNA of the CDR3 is TGTGCCAGCAGCTTCGAGGTAGAAAACAATGAGCAGTTCTTC.

In nucleotides, the CDR3 is TGTGCCAGCAGTGAAGCGCAAGGGGGCGAGCAGTACTTC. Amino acids: CASSEAQGGEQYF. The rearrangement links TRBV6-1 to TRBJ2-7; tentatively, D is TRBD1 (6 bases). Trimming removed 0 bases from V and 6 bases from J, with 9 bases in between. This CDR3 comprises 13 residues. The germline V gene has CDR1 MNHNS and CDR2 SASEGT.

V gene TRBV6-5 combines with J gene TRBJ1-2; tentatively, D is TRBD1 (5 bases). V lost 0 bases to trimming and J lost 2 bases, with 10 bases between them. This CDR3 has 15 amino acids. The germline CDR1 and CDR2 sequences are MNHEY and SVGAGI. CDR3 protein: CASSYSGQRNYGYTF. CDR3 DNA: TGTGCCAGCAGTTACTCGGGGCAGCGAAACTATGGCTACACCTTC.

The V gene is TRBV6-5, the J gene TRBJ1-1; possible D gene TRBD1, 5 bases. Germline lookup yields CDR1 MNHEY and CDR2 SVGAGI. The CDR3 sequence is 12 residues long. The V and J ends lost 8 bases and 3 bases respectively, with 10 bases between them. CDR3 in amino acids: CASRGIYTEAFF. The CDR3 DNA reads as TGTGCCAGCCGGGGGATTTACACTGAAGCTTTCTTT.

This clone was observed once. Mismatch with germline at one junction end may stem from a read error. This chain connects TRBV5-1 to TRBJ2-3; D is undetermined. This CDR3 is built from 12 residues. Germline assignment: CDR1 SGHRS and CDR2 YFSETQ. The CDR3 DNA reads TGCGCCAGCAGCTTAAACACAGATGCGCAGTATTTT. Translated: CASSLNTDAQYF.